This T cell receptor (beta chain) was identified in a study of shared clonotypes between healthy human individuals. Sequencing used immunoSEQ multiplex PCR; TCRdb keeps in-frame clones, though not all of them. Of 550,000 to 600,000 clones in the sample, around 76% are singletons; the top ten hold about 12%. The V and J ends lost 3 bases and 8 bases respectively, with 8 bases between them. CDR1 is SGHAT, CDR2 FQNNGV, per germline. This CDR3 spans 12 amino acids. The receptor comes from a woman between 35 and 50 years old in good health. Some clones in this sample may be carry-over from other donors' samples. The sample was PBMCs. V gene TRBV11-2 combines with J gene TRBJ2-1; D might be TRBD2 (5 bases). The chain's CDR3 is CASSFRTDEQFF. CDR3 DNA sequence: TGTGCCAGCAGCTTCCGGACTGATGAGCAGTTCTTC.